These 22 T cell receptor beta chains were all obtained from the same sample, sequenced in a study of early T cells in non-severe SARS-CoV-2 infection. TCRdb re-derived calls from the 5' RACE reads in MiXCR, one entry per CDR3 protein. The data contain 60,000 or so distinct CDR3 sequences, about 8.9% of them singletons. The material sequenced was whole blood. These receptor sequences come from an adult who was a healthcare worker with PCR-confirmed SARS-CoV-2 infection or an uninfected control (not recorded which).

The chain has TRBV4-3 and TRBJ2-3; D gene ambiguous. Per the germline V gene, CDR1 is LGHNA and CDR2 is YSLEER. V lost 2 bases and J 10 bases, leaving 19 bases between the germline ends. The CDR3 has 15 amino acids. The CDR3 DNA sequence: TGCGCCAGCAGCCAATATTCGGTCAGTAGGGATGCGCAGTATTTT. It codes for CASSQYSVSRDAQYF.

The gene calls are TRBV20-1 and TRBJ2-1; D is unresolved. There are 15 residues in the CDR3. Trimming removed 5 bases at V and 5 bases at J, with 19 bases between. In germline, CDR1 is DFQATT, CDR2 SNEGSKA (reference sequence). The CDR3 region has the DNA TGCAGTGCTTTAATTTTGGGCGGATTAAACAATGAGCAGTTCTTC. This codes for CSALILGGLNNEQFF.

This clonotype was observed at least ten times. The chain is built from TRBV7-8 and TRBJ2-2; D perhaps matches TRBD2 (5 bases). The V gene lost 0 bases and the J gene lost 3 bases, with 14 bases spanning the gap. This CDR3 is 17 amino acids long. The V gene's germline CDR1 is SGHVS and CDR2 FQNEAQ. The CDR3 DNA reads TGTGCCAGCAGCTTAGCTCTCCAGCGGAGCTACACCGGGGAGCTGTTTTTT. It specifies CASSLALQRSYTGELFF. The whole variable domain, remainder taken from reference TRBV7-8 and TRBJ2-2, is GAGVSQSPRYKVAKRGQDVALRCDPISGHVSLFWYQQALGQGPEFLTYFQNEAQLDKSGLPSDRFFAERPEGSVSTLKIQRTQQEDSAVYLCASSLALQRSYTGELFFGEGSRLTVL.

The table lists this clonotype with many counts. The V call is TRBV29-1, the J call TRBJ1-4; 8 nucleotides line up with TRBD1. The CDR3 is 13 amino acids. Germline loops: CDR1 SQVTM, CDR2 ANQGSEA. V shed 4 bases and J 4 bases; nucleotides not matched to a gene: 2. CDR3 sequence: CSVVDRVNEKLFF. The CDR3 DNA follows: TGCAGCGTTGTGGACAGGGTTAATGAAAAACTGTTTTTT.

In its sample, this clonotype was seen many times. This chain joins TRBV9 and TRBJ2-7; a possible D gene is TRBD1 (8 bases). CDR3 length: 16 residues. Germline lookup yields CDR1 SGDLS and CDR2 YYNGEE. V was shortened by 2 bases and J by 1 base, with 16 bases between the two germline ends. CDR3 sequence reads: CASSVGGTGLSYEQYF. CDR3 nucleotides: TGTGCCAGCAGCGTGGGGGGGACAGGACTATCCTACGAGCAGTACTTC.

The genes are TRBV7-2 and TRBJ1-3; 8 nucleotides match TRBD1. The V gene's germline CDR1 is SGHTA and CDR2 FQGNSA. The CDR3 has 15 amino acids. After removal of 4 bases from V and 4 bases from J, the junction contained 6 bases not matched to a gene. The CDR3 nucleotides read TGTGCCAGCAGCTCGATGACAGGGGCGGGAAACACCATATATTTT. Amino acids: CASSSMTGAGNTIYF.

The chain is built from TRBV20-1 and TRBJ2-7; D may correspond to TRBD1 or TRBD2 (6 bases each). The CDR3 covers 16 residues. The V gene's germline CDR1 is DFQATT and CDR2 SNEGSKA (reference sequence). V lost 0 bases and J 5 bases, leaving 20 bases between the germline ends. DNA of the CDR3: TGCAGTGCTAGAGATGGTTCTCGGGGGCAAGTCCACGAGCAGTACTTC. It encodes CSARDGSRGQVHEQYF.

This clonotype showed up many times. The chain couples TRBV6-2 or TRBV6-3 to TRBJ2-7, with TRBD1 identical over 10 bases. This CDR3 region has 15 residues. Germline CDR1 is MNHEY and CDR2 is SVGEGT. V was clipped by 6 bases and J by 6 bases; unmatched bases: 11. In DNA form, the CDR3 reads TGTGCCAGCAGCCTTGCGGGACAGGGGTTAACCGAGCAGTACTTC. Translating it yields CASSLAGQGLTEQYF.

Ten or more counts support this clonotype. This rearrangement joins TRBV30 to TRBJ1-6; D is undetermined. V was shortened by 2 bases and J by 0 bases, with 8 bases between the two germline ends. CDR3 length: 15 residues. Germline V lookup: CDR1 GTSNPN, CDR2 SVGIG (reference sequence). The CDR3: CAWSFTSSYNSPLHF. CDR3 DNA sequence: TGTGCCTGGAGTTTCACGAGCTCCTATAATTCACCCCTCCACTTT. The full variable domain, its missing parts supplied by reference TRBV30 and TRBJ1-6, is SQTIHQWPATLVQPVGSPLSLECTVEGTSNPNLYWYRQAAGRGLQLLFYSVGIGQISSEVPQNLSASRPQDRQFILSSKKLLLSDSGFYLCAWSFTSSYNSPLHFGNGTRLTVT.

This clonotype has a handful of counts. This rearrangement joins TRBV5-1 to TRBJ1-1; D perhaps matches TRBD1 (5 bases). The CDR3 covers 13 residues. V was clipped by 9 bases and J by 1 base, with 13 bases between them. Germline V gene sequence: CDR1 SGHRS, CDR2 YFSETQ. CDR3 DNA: TGCGCCACCGCCAGACAGCCGAACACTGAAGCTTTCTTT. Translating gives CATARQPNTEAFF.

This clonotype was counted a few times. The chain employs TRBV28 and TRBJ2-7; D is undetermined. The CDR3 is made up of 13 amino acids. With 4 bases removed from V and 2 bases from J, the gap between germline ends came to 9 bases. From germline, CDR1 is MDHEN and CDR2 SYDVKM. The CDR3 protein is CASSWDRAYEQYF. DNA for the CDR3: TGTGCCAGCAGTTGGGATCGGGCCTACGAGCAGTACTTC.

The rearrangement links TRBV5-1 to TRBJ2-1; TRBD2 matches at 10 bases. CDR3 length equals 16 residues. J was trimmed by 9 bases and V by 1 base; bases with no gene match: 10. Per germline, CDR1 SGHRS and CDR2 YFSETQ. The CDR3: CASSLRASGSEGEQFF. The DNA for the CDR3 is TGCGCCAGCAGCTTGCGGGCTAGCGGGAGTGAGGGTGAGCAGTTCTTC.

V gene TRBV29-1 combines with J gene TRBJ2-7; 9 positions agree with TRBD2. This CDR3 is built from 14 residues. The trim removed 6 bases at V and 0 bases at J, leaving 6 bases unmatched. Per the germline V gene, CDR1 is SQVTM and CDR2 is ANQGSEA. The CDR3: CSVTSGLSSYEQYF. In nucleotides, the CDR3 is TGCAGCGTCACTAGCGGGCTAAGCTCCTACGAGCAGTACTTC.

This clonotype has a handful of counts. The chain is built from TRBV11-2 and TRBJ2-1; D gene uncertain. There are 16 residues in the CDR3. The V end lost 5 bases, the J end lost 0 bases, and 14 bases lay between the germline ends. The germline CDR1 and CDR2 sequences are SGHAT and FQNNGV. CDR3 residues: CASSPILASSYNEQFF. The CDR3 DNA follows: TGTGCCAGCAGCCCCATCCTGGCGAGCTCCTACAATGAGCAGTTCTTC.

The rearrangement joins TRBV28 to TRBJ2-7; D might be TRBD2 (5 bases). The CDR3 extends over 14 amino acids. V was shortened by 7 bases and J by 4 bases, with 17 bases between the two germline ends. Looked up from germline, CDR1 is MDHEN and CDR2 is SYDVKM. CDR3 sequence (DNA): TGTGCCAGCACCCTAGCCCCCGGCCTTTACGAGCAGTACTTC. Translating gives CASTLAPGLYEQYF.

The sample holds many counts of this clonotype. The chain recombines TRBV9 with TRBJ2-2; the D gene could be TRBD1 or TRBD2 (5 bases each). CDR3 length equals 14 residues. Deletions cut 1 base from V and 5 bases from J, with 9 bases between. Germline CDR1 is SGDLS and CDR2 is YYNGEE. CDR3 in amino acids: CASSVFGGTGELFF. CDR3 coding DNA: TGTGCCAGCAGCGTATTTGGGGGTACCGGGGAGCTGTTTTTT.

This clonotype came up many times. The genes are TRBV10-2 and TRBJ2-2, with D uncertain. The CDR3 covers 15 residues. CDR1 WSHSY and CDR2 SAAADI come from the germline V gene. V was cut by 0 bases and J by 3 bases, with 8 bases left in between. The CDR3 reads CASSESHRDTGELFF. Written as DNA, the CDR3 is TGCGCCAGCAGTGAGTCCCACCGTGACACCGGGGAGCTGTTTTTT.

For the CDR3, the DNA is TGTGCCAGCAGTTACCACCAGAGCACTGAAGCTTTCTTT. It codes for CASSYHQSTEAFF. V gene TRBV6-2 or TRBV6-3 combines with J gene TRBJ1-1; D is unresolved. Trimming pared 2 bases from V and 4 bases from J, leaving 8 bases between. Germline V gene data show CDR1 as MNHEY and CDR2 as SVGEGT. The CDR3 runs to 13 residues.

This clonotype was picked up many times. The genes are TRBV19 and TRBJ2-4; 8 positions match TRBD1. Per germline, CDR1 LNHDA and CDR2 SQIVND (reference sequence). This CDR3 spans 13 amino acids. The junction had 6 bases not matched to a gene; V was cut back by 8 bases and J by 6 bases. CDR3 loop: CASARTGTNIQYF. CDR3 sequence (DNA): TGTGCCAGTGCCCGGACAGGGACAAACATTCAGTACTTC.

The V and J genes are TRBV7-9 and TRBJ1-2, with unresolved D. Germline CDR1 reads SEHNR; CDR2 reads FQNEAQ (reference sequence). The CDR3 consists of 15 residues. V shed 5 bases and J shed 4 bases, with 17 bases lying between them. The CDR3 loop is CASSPDSSRSYGYTF. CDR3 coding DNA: TGTGCCAGCAGCCCAGATTCCTCCAGATCCTATGGCTACACCTTC.

Here the CDR3 reads CSVEEWGTEAFF. DNA for the CDR3: TGCAGCGTTGAAGAATGGGGGACTGAAGCTTTCTTT. J is TRBJ1-1 and V is TRBV29-1; perhaps TRBD1 as D (5 bases). The CDR3 loop spans 12 amino acids. Germline lookup yields CDR1 SQVTM and CDR2 ANQGSEA. Trimming pared 0 bases from V and 5 bases from J, leaving 7 bases between.

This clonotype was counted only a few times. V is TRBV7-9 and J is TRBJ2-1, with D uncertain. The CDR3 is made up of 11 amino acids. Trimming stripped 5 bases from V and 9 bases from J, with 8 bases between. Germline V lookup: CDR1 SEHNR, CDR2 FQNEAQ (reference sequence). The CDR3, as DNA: TGTGCCAGCAGCCACTCCGGTGAGCAGTTCTTC. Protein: CASSHSGEQFF.